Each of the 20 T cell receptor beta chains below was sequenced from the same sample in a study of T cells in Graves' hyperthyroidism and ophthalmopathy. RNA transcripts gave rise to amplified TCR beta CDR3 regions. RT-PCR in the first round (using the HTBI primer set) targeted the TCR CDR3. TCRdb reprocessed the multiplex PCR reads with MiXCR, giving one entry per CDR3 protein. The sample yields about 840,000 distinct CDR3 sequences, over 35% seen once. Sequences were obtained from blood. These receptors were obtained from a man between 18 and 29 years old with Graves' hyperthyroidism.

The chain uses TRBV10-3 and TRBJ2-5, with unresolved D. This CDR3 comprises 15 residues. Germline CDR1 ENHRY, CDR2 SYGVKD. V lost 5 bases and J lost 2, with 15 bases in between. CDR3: CAISYSNRFQETQYF. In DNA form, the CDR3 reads TGTGCCATCAGTTACTCGAACCGGTTTCAAGAGACCCAGTACTTC.

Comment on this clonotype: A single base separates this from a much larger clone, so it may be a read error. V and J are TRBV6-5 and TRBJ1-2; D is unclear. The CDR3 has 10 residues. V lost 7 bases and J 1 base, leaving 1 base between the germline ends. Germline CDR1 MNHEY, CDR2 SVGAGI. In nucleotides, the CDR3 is TGTGCCAGCATTAACTATGGCTACACCTTC. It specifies CASINYGYTF.

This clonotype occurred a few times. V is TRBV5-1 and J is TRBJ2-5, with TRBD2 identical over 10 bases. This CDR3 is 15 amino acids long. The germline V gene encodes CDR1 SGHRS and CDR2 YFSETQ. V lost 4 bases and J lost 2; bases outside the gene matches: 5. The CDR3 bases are TGCGCCAGCAGCGATCCTAGCGGGAGACAAGAGACCCAGTACTTC. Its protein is CASSDPSGRQETQYF.

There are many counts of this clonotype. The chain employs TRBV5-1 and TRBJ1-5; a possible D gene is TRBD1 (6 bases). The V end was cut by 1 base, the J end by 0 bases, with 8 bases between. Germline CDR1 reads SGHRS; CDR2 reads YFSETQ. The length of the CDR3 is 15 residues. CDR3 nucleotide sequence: TGCGCCAGCAGCTTGAAGGGGGGTAGCAATCAGCCCCAGCATTTT. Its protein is CASSLKGGSNQPQHF.

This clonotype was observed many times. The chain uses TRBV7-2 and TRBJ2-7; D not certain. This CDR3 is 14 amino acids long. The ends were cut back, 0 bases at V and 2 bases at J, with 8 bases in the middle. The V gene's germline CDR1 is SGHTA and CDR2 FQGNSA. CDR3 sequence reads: CASSLAAETYEQYF. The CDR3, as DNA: TGTGCCAGCAGCTTAGCGGCGGAAACCTACGAGCAGTACTTC.

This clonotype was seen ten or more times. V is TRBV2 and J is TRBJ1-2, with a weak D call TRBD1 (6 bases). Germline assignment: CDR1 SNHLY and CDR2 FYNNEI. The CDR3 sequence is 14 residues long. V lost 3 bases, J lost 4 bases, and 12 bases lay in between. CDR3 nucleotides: TGTGCCAGCAGTGACGGCCAGGGGAGCTATGGCTACACCTTC. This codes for CASSDGQGSYGYTF.

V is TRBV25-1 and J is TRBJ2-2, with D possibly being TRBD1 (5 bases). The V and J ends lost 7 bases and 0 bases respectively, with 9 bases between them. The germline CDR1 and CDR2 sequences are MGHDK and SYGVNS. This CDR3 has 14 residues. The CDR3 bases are TGTGCCAGCATGGGGCGCCCGAACACCGGGGAGCTGTTTTTT. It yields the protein CASMGRPNTGELFF.

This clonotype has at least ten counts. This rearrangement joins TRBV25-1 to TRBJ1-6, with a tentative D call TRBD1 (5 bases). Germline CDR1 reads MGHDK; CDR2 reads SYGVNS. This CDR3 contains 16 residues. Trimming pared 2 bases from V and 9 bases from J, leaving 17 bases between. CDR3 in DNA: TGTGCCAGCAGTGAAACCACAGGTGAACCCGTTTCACCCCTCCACTTT. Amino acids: CASSETTGEPVSPLHF.

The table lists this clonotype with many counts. The CDR3 is CASSLFGSEAFF. For the CDR3, the DNA is TGTGCCAGCAGCTTATTCGGTAGTGAAGCTTTCTTT. This chain uses TRBV7-9 with TRBJ1-1, with unresolved D. Looked up from germline, CDR1 is SEHNR and CDR2 is FQNEAQ (reference sequence). The V gene lost 2 bases and the J gene lost 7 bases, with 8 bases spanning the gap. This CDR3 is built from 12 residues.

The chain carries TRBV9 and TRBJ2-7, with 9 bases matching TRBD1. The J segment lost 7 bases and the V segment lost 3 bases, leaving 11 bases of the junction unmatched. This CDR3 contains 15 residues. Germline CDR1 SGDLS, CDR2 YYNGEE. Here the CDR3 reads CASSGGTGPSWEQYF. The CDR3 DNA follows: TGTGCCAGCAGCGGCGGGACAGGGCCAAGTTGGGAGCAGTACTTC.

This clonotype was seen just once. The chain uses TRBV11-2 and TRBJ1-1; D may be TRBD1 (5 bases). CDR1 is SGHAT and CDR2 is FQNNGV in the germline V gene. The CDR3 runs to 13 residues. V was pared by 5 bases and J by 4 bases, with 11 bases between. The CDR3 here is CASSETVGTEAFF. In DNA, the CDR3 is TGTGCCAGCAGCGAGACAGTGGGCACTGAAGCTTTCTTT.

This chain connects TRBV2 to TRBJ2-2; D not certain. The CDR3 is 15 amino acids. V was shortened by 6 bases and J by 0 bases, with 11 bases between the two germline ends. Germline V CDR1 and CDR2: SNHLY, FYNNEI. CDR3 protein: CASSPFISNTGELFF. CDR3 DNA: TGTGCCAGCAGCCCCTTCATCTCGAACACCGGGGAGCTGTTTTTT.

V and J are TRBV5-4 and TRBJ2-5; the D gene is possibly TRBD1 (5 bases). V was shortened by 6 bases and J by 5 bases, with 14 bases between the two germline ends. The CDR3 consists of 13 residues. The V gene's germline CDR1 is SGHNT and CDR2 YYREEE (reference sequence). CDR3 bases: TGTGCCAGCATGACAGTGAACAGGGAGACCCAGTACTTC. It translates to CASMTVNRETQYF.

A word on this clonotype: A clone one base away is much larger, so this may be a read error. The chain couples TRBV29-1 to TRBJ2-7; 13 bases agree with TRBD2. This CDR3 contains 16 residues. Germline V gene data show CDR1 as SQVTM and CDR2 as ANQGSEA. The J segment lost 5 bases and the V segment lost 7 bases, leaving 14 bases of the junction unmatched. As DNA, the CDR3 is TGCAGCGCCACACTAGCGGGAGGGCCAAGCAATCACGAGCAGTACTTC. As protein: CSATLAGGPSNHEQYF.

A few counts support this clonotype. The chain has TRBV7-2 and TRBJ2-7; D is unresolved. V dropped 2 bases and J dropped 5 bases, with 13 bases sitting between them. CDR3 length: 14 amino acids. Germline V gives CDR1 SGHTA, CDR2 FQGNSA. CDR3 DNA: TGTGCCAGCAGCTTACAGGACGTGGGCGACGAGCAGTACTTC. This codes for CASSLQDVGDEQYF. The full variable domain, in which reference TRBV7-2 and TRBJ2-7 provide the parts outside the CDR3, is GAGVSQSPSNKVTEKGKDVELRCDPISGHTALYWYRQSLGQGLEFLIYFQGNSAPDKSGLPSDRFSAERTGGSVSTLTIQRTQQEDSAVYLCASSLQDVGDEQYFGPGTRLTVT.

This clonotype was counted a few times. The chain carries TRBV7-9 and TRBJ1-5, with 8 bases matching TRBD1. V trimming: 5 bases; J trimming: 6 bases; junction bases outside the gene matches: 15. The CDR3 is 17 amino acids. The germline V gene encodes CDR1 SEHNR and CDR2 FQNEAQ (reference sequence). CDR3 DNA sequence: TGTGCCAGCAGCCAAAGTCGGCAGGGGGCCGTGGCTCAGCCCCAGCATTTT. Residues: CASSQSRQGAVAQPQHF.

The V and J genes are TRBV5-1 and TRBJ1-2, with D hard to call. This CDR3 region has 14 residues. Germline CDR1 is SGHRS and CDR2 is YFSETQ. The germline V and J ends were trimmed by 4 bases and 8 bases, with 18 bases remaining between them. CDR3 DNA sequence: TGCGCCAGCAGCAACGGGATACCTAGCGAGGGCTACACCTTC. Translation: CASSNGIPSEGYTF.

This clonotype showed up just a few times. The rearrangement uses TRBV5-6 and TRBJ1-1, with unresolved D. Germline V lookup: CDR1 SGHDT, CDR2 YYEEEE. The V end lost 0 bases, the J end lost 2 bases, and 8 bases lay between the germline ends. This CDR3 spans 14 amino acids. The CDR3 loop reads CASSLVSANTEAFF. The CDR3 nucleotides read TGTGCCAGCAGCTTGGTTTCGGCTAACACTGAAGCTTTCTTT.

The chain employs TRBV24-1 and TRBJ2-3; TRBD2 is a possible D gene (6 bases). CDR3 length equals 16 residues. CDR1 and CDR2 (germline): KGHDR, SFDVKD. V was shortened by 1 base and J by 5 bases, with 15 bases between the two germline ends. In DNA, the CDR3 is TGTGCCACCAGTGATTTTCAGGAGGGTTCGGGAGATACGCAGTATTTT. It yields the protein CATSDFQEGSGDTQYF.

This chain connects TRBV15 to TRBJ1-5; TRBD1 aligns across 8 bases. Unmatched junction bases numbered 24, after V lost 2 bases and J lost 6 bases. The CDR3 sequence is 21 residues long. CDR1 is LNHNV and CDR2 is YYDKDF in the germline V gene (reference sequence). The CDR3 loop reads CATSRQNPAGGGRGQGQPQHF. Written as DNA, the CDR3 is TGTGCCACCAGCAGACAAAACCCAGCCGGGGGGGGCAGGGGGCAGGGTCAGCCCCAGCATTTT.